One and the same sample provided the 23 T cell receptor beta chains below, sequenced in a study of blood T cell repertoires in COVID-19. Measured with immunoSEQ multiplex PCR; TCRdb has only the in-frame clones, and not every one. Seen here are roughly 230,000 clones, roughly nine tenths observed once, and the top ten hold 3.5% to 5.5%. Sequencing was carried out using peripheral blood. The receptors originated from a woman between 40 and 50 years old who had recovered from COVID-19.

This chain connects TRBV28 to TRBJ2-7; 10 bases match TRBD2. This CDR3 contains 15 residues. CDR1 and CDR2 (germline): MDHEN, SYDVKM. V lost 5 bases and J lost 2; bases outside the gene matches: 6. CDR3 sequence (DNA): TGTGCCAGCAGTCCCACAGCGGGGGGGCCCTACGAGCAGTACTTC. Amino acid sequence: CASSPTAGGPYEQYF.

CDR3 region: CASSSRVKRLSYNSPLHF. The CDR3 coding sequence is TGTGCCAGCAGTTCCCGGGTGAAGAGACTCTCCTATAATTCACCCCTCCACTTT. The chain uses TRBV27 and TRBJ1-6; D not resolved. Trimming left V 4 bases short and J 0 bases short, with 16 bases between. The CDR3 loop spans 18 amino acids. The germline V gene has CDR1 MNHEY and CDR2 SMNVEV (reference sequence).

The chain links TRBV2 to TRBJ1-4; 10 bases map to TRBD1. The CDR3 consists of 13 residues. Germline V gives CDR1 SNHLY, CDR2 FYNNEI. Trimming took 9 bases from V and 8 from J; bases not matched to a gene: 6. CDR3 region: CASIGQGDEKLFF. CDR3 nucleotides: TGTGCCAGTATCGGACAGGGGGACGAAAAACTGTTTTTT.

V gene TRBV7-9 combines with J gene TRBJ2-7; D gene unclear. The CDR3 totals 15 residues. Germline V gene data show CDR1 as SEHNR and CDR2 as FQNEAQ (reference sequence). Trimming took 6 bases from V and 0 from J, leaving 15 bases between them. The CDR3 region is CASRATTGASYEQYF. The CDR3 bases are TGTGCCAGCAGAGCAACGACTGGAGCCTCCTACGAGCAGTACTTC.

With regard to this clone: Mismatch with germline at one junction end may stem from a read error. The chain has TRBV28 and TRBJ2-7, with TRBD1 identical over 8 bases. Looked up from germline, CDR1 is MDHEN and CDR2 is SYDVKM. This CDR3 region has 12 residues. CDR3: CASNLSQGAQYF. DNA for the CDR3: TGTGCCAGCAATTTATCGCAGGGGGCCCAGTACTTC.

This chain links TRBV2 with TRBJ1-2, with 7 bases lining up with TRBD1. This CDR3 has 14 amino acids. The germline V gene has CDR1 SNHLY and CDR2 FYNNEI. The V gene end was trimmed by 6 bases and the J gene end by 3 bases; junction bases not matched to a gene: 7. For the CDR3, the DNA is TGTGCCAGCAGGCAAAGTGGGACAGACTATGGCTACACCTTC. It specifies CASRQSGTDYGYTF.

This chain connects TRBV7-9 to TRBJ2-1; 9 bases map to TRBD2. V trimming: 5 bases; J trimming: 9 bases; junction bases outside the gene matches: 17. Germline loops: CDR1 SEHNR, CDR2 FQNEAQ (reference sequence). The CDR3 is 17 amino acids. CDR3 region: CASSQLGGAGGLGEQFF. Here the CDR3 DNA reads TGTGCCAGCAGCCAACTGGGCGGAGCGGGAGGCTTGGGTGAGCAGTTCTTC.

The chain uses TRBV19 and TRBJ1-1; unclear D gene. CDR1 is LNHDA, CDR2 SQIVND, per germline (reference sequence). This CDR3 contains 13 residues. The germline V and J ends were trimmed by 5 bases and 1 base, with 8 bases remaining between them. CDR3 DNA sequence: TGTGCCAGTAGTTGGCTTGGGAACACTGAAGCTTTCTTT. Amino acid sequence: CASSWLGNTEAFF.

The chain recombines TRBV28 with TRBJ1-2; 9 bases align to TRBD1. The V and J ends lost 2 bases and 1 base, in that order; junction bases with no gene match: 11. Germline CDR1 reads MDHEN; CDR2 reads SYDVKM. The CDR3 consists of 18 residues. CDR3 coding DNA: TGTGCCAGCAGTTTAGTGCTTAGGAACAGGGGGCGTAACTATGGCTACACCTTC. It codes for CASSLVLRNRGRNYGYTF.

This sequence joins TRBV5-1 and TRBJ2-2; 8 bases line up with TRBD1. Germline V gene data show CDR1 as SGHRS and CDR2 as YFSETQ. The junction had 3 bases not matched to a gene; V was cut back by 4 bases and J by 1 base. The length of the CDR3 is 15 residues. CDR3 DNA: TGCGCCAGCAGCCGCGGGACAGGGAACACCGGGGAGCTGTTTTTT. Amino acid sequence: CASSRGTGNTGELFF.

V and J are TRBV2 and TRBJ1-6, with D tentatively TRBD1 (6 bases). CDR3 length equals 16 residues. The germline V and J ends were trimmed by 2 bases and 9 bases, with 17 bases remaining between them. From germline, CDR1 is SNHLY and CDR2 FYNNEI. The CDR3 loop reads CASSESEVQGGSPLHF. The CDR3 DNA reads TGTGCCAGCAGTGAATCGGAGGTACAGGGTGGTTCACCCCTCCACTTT.

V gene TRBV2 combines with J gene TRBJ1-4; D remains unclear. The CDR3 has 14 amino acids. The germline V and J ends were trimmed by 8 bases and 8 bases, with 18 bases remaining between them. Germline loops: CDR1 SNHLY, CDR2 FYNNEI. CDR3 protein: CASGVIPGEEKLFF. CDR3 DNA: TGTGCCAGCGGGGTCATACCTGGGGAGGAAAAACTGTTTTTT.

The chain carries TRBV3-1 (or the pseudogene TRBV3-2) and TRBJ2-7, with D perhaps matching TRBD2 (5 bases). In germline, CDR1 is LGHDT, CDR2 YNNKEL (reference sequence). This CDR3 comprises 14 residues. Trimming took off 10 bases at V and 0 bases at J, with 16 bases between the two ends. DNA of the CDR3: TGTGCCACCTACAAAAACGGGATCTCCTACGAGCAGTACGTC. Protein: CATYKNGISYEQYV.

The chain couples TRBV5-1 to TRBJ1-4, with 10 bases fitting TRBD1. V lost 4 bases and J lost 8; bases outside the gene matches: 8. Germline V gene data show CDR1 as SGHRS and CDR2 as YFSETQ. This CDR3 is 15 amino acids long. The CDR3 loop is CASSIGDRGMEKLFF. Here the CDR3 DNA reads TGCGCCAGCAGCATCGGGGACAGGGGAATGGAAAAACTGTTTTTT.

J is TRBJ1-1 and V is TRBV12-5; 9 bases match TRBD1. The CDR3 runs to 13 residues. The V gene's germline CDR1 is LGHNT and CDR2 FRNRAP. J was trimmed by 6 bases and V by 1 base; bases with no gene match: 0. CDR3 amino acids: CASGLGQGAEAFF. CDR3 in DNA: TGTGCTAGTGGTTTGGGACAGGGGGCTGAAGCTTTCTTT.

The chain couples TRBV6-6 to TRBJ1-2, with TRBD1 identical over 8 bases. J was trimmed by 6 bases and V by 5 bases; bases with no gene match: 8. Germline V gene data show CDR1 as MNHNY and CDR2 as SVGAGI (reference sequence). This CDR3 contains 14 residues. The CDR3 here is CASSGTTGGNGYTF. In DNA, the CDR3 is TGTGCCAGCAGTGGAACTACAGGGGGGAATGGCTACACCTTC.

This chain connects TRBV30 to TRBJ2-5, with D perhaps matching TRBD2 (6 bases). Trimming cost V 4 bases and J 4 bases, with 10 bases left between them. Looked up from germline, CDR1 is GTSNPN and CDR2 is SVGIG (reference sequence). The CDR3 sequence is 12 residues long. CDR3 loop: CAWTGGAETQYF. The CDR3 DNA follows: TGTGCCTGGACTGGCGGGGCAGAGACCCAGTACTTC.

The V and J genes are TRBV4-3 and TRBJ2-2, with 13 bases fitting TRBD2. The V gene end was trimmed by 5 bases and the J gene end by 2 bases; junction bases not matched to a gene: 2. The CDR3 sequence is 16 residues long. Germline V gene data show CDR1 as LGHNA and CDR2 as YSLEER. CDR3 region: CASSGLAGANTGELFF. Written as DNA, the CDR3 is TGCGCCAGCAGCGGACTAGCGGGAGCTAACACCGGGGAGCTGTTTTTT.

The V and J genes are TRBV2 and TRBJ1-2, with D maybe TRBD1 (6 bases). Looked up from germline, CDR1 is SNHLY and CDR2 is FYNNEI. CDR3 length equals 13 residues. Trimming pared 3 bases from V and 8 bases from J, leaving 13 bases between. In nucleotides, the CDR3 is TGTGCCAGCAGTGATCGGGGGGCCTGGGGCTACACCTTC. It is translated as CASSDRGAWGYTF. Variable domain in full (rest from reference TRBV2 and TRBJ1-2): EPEVTQTPSHQVTQMGQEVILRCVPISNHLYFYWYRQILGQKVEFLVSFYNNEISEKSEIFDDQFSVERPDGSNFTLKIRSTKLEDSAMYFCASSDRGAWGYTFGSGTRLTVV.

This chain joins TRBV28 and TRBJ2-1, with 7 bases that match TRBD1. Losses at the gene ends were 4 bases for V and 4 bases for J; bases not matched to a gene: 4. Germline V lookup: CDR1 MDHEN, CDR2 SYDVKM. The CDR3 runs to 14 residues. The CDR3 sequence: CASSSAQGYNEQFF. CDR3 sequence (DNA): TGTGCCAGCAGTTCGGCACAGGGGTACAATGAGCAGTTCTTC.

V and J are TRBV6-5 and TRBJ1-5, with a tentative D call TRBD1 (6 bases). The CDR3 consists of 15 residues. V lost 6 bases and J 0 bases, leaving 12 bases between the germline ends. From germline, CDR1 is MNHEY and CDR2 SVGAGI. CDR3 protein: CASRRTVYSNQPQHF. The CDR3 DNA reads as TGTGCCAGCAGGCGGACAGTTTATAGCAATCAGCCCCAGCATTTT.

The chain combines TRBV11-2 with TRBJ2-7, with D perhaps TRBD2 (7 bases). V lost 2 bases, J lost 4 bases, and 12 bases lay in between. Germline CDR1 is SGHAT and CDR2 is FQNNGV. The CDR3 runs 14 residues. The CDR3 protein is CASSLSSGTYEQYV. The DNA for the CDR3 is TGTGCCAGCAGCTTATCAAGCGGGACATACGAGCAGTACGTC.

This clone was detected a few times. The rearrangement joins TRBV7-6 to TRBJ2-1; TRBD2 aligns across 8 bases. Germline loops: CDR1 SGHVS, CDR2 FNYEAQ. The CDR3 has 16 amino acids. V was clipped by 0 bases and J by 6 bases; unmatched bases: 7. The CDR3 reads CASSLAVAGGLNEQFF. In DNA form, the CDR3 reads TGTGCCAGCAGCTTAGCGGTGGCGGGGGGCCTCAATGAGCAGTTCTTC.